This TCR beta chain was sequenced during a study of blood T cells in healthy people across ages. Primed by a sample-barcoded 5' primer and a J-beta primer mix, a second PCR proceeded for roughly 7 to 12 cycles. With 12 random nucleotides, a template-switch adaptor tagged each individual cDNA molecule. One entry per CDR3 protein, called by TCRdb with MiXCR from the 5' RACE reads. The table includes some 900,000 distinct CDR3 sequences, about 48% detected once. In regard to this clonotype: No antigen is known for it.

Trimming pared 5 bases from V and 6 bases from J, leaving 15 bases between. The CDR3 totals 14 residues. Germline V lookup: CDR1 SEHNR, CDR2 FQNEAQ (reference sequence). Regarding the study as a whole: Age advanced and TCR beta diversity per million T cells fell, roughly linearly. The unknown donor CMV status may have confounded expanded clonotype changes. The study found more naive CD4+ cells and higher diversity in long-lived than aged donors.

The rearrangement links TRBV7-9 to TRBJ2-3; D unresolved. The clonotype originates from a man aged 25 to 40 in good health. The material sequenced was blood. CDR3 nucleotides: TGTGCCAGCAGCCCCCGGCAAACGGCCGATACGCAGTATTTT. Translating it yields CASSPRQTADTQYF.